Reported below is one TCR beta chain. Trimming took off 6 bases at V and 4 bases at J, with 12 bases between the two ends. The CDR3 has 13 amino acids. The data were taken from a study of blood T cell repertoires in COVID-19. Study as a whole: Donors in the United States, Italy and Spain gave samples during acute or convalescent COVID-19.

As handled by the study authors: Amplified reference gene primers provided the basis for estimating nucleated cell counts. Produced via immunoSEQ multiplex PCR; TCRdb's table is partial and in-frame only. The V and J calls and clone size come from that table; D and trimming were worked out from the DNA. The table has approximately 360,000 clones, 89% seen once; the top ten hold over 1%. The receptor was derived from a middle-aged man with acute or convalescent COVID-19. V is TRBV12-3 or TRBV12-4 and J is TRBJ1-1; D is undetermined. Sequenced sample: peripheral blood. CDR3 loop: CASSNSGITEAFF. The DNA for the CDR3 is TGTGCCAGCAGCAACTCGGGGATCACTGAAGCTTTCTTT.